This T cell receptor (beta chain) was identified during a study of T-cell reconstitution after alpha-beta-depleted transplantation in children. Study findings and constraints: Some patients showed high day-60 TCRbeta diversity, which derived from surviving recipient T cells and thymic progenitors.

The CDR3 spans 14 residues. CDR1 and CDR2 (germline): GTSNPN, SVGIG (reference sequence). V was trimmed by 2 bases and J by 3 bases, leaving 11 bases between them. This clonotype occurred a few times. Its antigen is unidentified. Library preparation (for TCRbeta) was performed with unique molecular identifiers. TCRdb reanalysed the PCR reads using MiXCR and keeps one entry per CDR3 protein. The sample has some 600,000 distinct CDR3 sequences; around 13% are singletons. The rearrangement uses TRBV30 and TRBJ2-1, with D hard to call. This receptor was taken from a male patient between 10 and 17 years old who had a stem cell transplant for acute myeloid leukemia, so the T cells may come from the graft donor. The sequenced sample was PBMCs, mostly from graft donor cells, obtained 360 days after TCRalphabeta/CD19-depleted stem cell transplant. The CDR3 bases are TGTGCCTGGAGTCGTGGGTTCAGCTACAATGAGCAGTTCTTC. It is translated as CAWSRGFSYNEQFF.